Listed below are T cell receptor beta chains from one sample, sequenced in a study of early T cells in non-severe SARS-CoV-2 infection. One entry per CDR3 protein results from TCRdb running MiXCR on the 5' RACE reads. The repertoire holds about 80,000 distinct CDR3 sequences, less than 15% seen once, with less than 20% in the top ten. Sample: whole blood, taken at baseline. Receptors originate from an adult who was a healthcare worker with PCR-confirmed SARS-CoV-2 infection or an uninfected control (not recorded which). The donor label of this sample is uncertain. Both conserved end residues are part of each CDR3. The D gene is left open where the match is weak. Clone size is stated in some rows and not others, as once, few, many or a class when expanded.

j_call clone_size d_call cdr3_length v_call cdr3_nt cdr3_aa
TRBJ2-7 . TRBD2 14 TRBV20-1 TGCAGTGCCCAACTAGCGGGGGGGCCCCACGAGCAGTACTTC CSAQLAGGPHEQYF
TRBJ2-3 few . 15 TRBV7-2 TGTGCCAGCAGCTCCGCCAGGGCAGGCACAGATACGCAGTATTTT CASSSARAGTDTQYF
TRBJ2-1 many . 13 TRBV9 TGTGCCAGCAGCGCGTGGGGGGGCCATGAGCAGTTCTTC CASSAWGGHEQFF
TRBJ2-1 many . 13 TRBV13 TGTGCCAGCAGCCGCCGAGGGTACAGTGAGCAGTTCTTC CASSRRGYSEQFF
TRBJ1-1 many . 13 TRBV20-1 TGCAGTGCTAGAGAGACAGGGAACACTGAAGCTTTCTTT CSARETGNTEAFF
TRBJ1-1 many . 13 TRBV7-9 TGTGCCAGCAGCTTAGCGCTGGGAGTTGAAGCTTTCTTT CASSLALGVEAFF
TRBJ2-7 many . 12 TRBV20-1 TGCAGTGCCACTTCCTATACCTACGAGCAGTACTTC CSATSYTYEQYF
TRBJ2-3 many . 14 TRBV29-1 TGCAGCGTTGATCTCCGGGCTAGCACAGATACGCAGTATTTT CSVDLRASTDTQYF
TRBJ2-7 . TRBD1 14 TRBV20-1 TGCAGTGCTACCACAGACAGGGGGGAACGGGAGCAGTACTTC CSATTDRGEREQYF
TRBJ2-1 few TRBD2 13 TRBV28 TGTGCCAGCACTCGCGGTAGCGGGGCATATATGTTCTTC CASTRGSGAYMFF
TRBJ2-1 many . 16 TRBV27 TGTGCCAGCAGTCGTGGCGGGATAATGGGCTACAATGAGCAGTTCTTC CASSRGGIMGYNEQFF
TRBJ2-1 few TRBD2 16 TRBV5-1 TGCGCCAGCAGCTTGGCCCCAGCGGGGGGGCCAAATGAGCAGTTCTTC CASSLAPAGGPNEQFF
TRBJ2-4 . . 13 TRBV30 TGTGCCTGGAGTAGGGGGGGTACAGGGATTCAGTACTTC CAWSRGGTGIQYF
TRBJ1-2 . . 13 TRBV7-3 TGTGCCAGCAGCTTCTTCTTAGGCAGGCTTCTCACCTTC CASSFFLGRLLTF
TRBJ1-4 few . 13 TRBV7-9 TGTGCCAGCAGCACAGCAGTGGTTGAAAAACTGTTTTTT CASSTAVVEKLFF
TRBJ2-7 many . 14 TRBV7-7 TGTGCCAGCAGCTTAGCGGCCGGGGGTAACGAGCAGTACTTC CASSLAAGGNEQYF
TRBJ2-5 few . 12 TRBV21-1 TGTGCCAGCAGAAGAAAGCTCGAGACCCAGTACTTC CASRRKLETQYF
TRBJ2-1 few . 16 TRBV29-1 TGCAGCGTTGAAGGGGGGTCGGGATTAAGCTACTATGAGCAGTTCTTC CSVEGGSGLSYYEQFF
TRBJ2-1 many TRBD1 16 TRBV27 TGTGCCAGCAGTTTAGTATATGGGACAGGAGGGAATGAGCAGTTCTTC CASSLVYGTGGNEQFF
TRBJ2-1 . . 14 TRBV7-2 TGTGCCAGCAGCTTAGCGAGGAATCTCGGTGAGCAGTTCTTC CASSLARNLGEQFF
TRBJ2-7 . TRBD1 16 TRBV11-2 TGTGCCAGCAGCTTAAGTGGATGGACAGGGGGTTCCGAGCAGTACTTC CASSLSGWTGGSEQYF
TRBJ2-3 . . 14 TRBV18 TGTGCCGGCTCACCACAAGCGGGACAGGATACGCAGTATTTT CAGSPQAGQDTQYF
TRBJ2-2 many TRBD2 16 TRBV6-5 TGTGCCAGCAGTTTGGCTAGCGGGGGGAACACCGGGGAGCTGTTTTTT CASSLASGGNTGELFF
TRBJ1-2 many . 16 TRBV12-5 TGTGCTAGTGGTTACCAGGCCGGCATCGGAGACTATGGCTACACCTTC CASGYQAGIGDYGYTF
TRBJ1-1 few . 14 TRBV19 TGTGCCAGTAGTATACAGGATTGGGGCACTGAAGCTTTCTTT CASSIQDWGTEAFF
TRBJ2-7 few TRBD1 20 TRBV11-2 TGTGCCAGCAGCTTATACCGGGACAGGGGAATCCCATACGCTTCGGGCGAGCAGTACTTC CASSLYRDRGIPYASGEQYF
TRBJ2-1 many . 15 TRBV3-1 TGTGCCAGCAGCCCCACCACAGTGTCCTACAATGAGCAGTTCTTC CASSPTTVSYNEQFF
TRBJ2-7 many TRBD2 14 TRBV29-1 TGCAGCGTTGGGCCCGCTAGCGGCCCCTACGAGCAGTACTTC CSVGPASGPYEQYF
TRBJ2-5 many . 15 TRBV12-3/TRBV12-4 TGTGCCAGCAGTTGGGGGCCGGGACAACAAGAGACCCAGTACTTC CASSWGPGQQETQYF
TRBJ2-6 many . 15 TRBV6-6 TGTGCCAGCAGTTACGGGGGGTCTGGGGCCAACGTCCTGACTTTC CASSYGGSGANVLTF
TRBJ1-1 few . 16 TRBV10-3 TGTGCCATCAGTGAGTGGTTAAGTGGGGGGGGCACTGAAGCTTTCTTT CAISEWLSGGGTEAFF
TRBJ2-5 few . 18 TRBV6-5 TGTGCCAGCAGTTACTCCGGTGGTAGTTTGACATTTAAAGAGACCCAGTACTTC CASSYSGGSLTFKETQYF
TRBJ2-7 few TRBD2 14 TRBV12-3/TRBV12-4 TGTGCCAGCAGTCTGACTAGCGGGAGCCGTGAGCAGTACTTC CASSLTSGSREQYF
TRBJ2-7 . . 13 TRBV12-3/TRBV12-4 TGTGCCAGCACGGAGGAGGCGGGGAGGGAGCAGTACTTC CASTEEAGREQYF
TRBJ2-7 . TRBD2 14 TRBV24-1 TGTGCCACTTCTAGCGGGAGTGGAGGACACGAGCAGTACTTC CATSSGSGGHEQYF
TRBJ2-1 . . 12 TRBV7-9 TGTGCCAGCAGCCCGGAGGGACAGTATATGTTCTTC CASSPEGQYMFF
TRBJ2-3 many . 15 TRBV28 TGTGCCAGCAGTTTTAGTGGGGGCCTCGGTGATACGCAGTATTTT CASSFSGGLGDTQYF
TRBJ2-1 . TRBD2 16 TRBV9 TGTGCCAGCAGCGTAGGCCAGCGGGGGGATGACAATGAGCAGTTCTTC CASSVGQRGDDNEQFF
TRBJ2-3 . . 15 TRBV5-1 TGCGCCAGCAGCTACGACACGGGAGACACAGATACGCAGTATTTT CASSYDTGDTDTQYF
TRBJ2-1 . TRBD2 18 TRBV6-6 TGTGCCAGCAGTTACATATGGCGGGGGGGCCGTATGGGAAATGAGCAGTTCTTC CASSYIWRGGRMGNEQFF
TRBJ2-7 many . 14 TRBV12-3/TRBV12-4 TGTGCCAGCAGTTCCTTGACTAGGCCGCGCGAGCAGTACTTC CASSSLTRPREQYF
TRBJ2-7 . . 13 TRBV29-1 TGCAGCGTTTTCTGGACGGTCACCTACGAGCAGTACTTC CSVFWTVTYEQYF
TRBJ2-7 . TRBD1 14 TRBV29-1 TGCAGCGTGACTGGGACAGGGGGCTCCCACGAGCAGTACTTC CSVTGTGGSHEQYF
TRBJ1-2 . . 14 TRBV19 TGTGCCAGTGGGACCCCGGGAGGGTTCTATGGCTACACCTTC CASGTPGGFYGYTF
TRBJ1-2 few . 14 TRBV4-3 TGCGCCAGCAGCCAGAGGTCTACGGCCTATGGCTACACCTTC CASSQRSTAYGYTF
TRBJ1-2 few . 13 TRBV29-1 TGCAGCGTTCAGAACCCCGGGACCTATGGCTACACCTTC CSVQNPGTYGYTF
TRBJ1-2 many TRBD1 18 TRBV12-3/TRBV12-4 TGTGCCAGCAGTCCACTTAACGTTCGAGGGGGCGGTAACTATGGCTACACCTTC CASSPLNVRGGGNYGYTF
TRBJ1-2 many TRBD1 14 TRBV7-6 TGTGCCAGCAGCCCCCAGGGACAGGGGGCCGGCTACACCTTC CASSPQGQGAGYTF
TRBJ2-1 . . 13 TRBV19 TGTGCCAGTAGCCCCCTTGGGAACAATGAGCAGTTCTTC CASSPLGNNEQFF
TRBJ2-1 . . 15 TRBV5-1 TGCGCCAGCAGCCCGGCCGCTAGCTCCTACAATGAGCAGTTCTTC CASSPAASSYNEQFF
TRBJ2-2 . TRBD2 15 TRBV9 TGTGCCAGCAGCGTATACGTAGCGGGAGAGGGGGAGCTGTTTTTT CASSVYVAGEGELFF
TRBJ1-2 few . 15 TRBV7-2 TGTGCCAGCAGCTTAGAGATACGGGGGCTCTATGGCTACACCTTC CASSLEIRGLYGYTF
TRBJ2-3 . TRBD2 17 TRBV9 TGTGCCAGCAGCGTGGAACCCGGCGGGAGTTGGTCAGATACGCAGTATTTT CASSVEPGGSWSDTQYF
TRBJ2-1 . . 14 TRBV3-1 TGTGCCAGCAGCCAAGCGCCAGGGCGTGATGAGCAGTTCTTC CASSQAPGRDEQFF